One sample yielded the 2 T cell receptor beta chains listed below, sequenced in a study of blood T cells in healthy people across ages. Sample-barcoded 5' priming and a J-beta primer mix drove a second PCR of roughly 6 to 12 cycles. Via MiXCR, TCRdb re-called the 5' RACE reads, giving one row per CDR3 protein. The data show 550,000 to 750,000 distinct CDR3 sequences, over 20% seen once. Input material: blood. The receptor set was obtained from a man aged 70-80 years in good health.

This sequence joins TRBV5-6 and TRBJ1-2, with unresolved D. The ends were cut back, 1 base at V and 0 bases at J, with 13 bases in the middle. The CDR3 consists of 16 residues. Germline-derived CDR1 and CDR2 are SGHDT and YYEEEE. CDR3 residues: CASSLRFGIANYGYTF. The CDR3 DNA sequence: TGTGCCAGCAGCTTGCGGTTCGGGATAGCTAACTATGGCTACACCTTC.

In regard to this clonotype: Because the CDR3 is missing its conserved closing phenylalanine or tryptophan, this is likely a read error. This chain joins TRBV25-1 and TRBJ2-3; D gene uncertain. Germline V gene data show CDR1 as MGHDK and CDR2 as SYGVNS. This CDR3 is built from 12 residues. V lost 8 bases to trimming and J lost 4 bases, with 10 bases between them. The CDR3 region is CASSNSADTQYS. DNA of the CDR3: TGTGCCAGCTCCAACTCAGCAGATACGCAGTATTCT.